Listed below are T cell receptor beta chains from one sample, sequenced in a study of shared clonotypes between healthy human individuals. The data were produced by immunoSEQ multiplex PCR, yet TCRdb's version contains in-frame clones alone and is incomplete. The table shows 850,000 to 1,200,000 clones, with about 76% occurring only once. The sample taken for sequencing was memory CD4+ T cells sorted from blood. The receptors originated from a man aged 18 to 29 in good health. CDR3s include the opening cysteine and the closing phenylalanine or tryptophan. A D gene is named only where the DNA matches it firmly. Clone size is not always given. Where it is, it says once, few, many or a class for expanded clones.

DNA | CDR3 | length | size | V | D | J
TGTGCCAGCAGTCCCGAAGGACTAGCGGGTAGTGAGCAGTTCTTC | CASSPEGLAGSEQFF | 15 | . | TRBV6-6 | TRBD2 | TRBJ2-1
TGTGCCAGCGGCTCTAGCGGGAGCTACGAGCAGTACTTC | CASGSSGSYEQYF | 13 | . | TRBV27 | TRBD2 | TRBJ2-7
TGTGCCAGCACCCCGATCAAGGGACAGGGATGTGGGGATAGCAATCAGCCCCAGCATTTT | CASTPIKGQGCGDSNQPQHF | 20 | . | TRBV6-4 | TRBD1 | TRBJ1-5
TGTGCCAGTACTAGTCCCAGCTCTGGAAACACCATATATTTT | CASTSPSSGNTIYF | 14 | . | TRBV6-6 | . | TRBJ1-3
TGTGCCAGTAGTATAATTGGAAACACCATATATTTT | CASSIIGNTIYF | 12 | . | TRBV19 | . | TRBJ1-3
TGTGCCAGCGGGGGGGGCACACCAGGGCGAGAGACCCAGTACTTC | CASGGGTPGRETQYF | 15 | . | TRBV6-1 | . | TRBJ2-5
TGCGCCAGCAGCCTACCCGGGGAGACCCAGTACTTC | CASSLPGETQYF | 12 | . | TRBV5-1 | . | TRBJ2-5
TGTGCCAGCAGCTTAGTAGGCGGGTCTAGCACAGATACGCAGTATTTT | CASSLVGGSSTDTQYF | 16 | . | TRBV7-2 | . | TRBJ2-3
TGTGCCAGCAGCCAACAGGGGGGACCTATTCCCCTCCACTTT | CASSQQGGPIPLHF | 14 | . | TRBV2 | TRBD1 | TRBJ1-6
TGCGCCAGCAGCTTGATAGCGGGGGACGGCACAGATACGCAGTATTTT | CASSLIAGDGTDTQYF | 16 | . | TRBV5-1 | TRBD2 | TRBJ2-3
TGTGCCAGCAGGCAGAACAGGGGACCCTACGAGCAGTACTTC | CASRQNRGPYEQYF | 14 | . | TRBV27 | TRBD1 | TRBJ2-7
TGCAGCGCGAGACAGGGGTCCACTGAAGCTTTCTTT | CSARQGSTEAFF | 12 | . | TRBV29-1 | TRBD1 | TRBJ1-1
TGTGCCAGCACTACAGGGGGCGCTGAAAAACTGTTTTTT | CASTTGGAEKLFF | 13 | few | TRBV7-2 | TRBD1 | TRBJ1-4
TGTGCCAGCACCTTTTACAGGGGGCAAGAGACCCAGTACTTC | CASTFYRGQETQYF | 14 | . | TRBV11-2 | TRBD1 | TRBJ2-5
TGTGCCAGCAGCCCGAGTCGGACTAGCGGGAGGGCCAATGAGCAGTTCTTC | CASSPSRTSGRANEQFF | 17 | . | TRBV9 | TRBD2 | TRBJ2-1
TGTGCCATCAGTGGAAGCTTTTGGAACGAGGTAGGCAATCAGCCCCAGCATTTT | CAISGSFWNEVGNQPQHF | 18 | . | TRBV10-3 | . | TRBJ1-5
TGTGCCTGGGTCCAAGACAGCAGCGGTACGCAGTATTTT | CAWVQDSSGTQYF | 13 | . | TRBV30 | . | TRBJ2-3
TGTGCCAGCAGTGACGCCCACAGGTATACGCAGTATTTT | CASSDAHRYTQYF | 13 | . | TRBV27 | . | TRBJ2-3
TGCGCCAGCAGTGAGACTAGCGGAGGATGGTGGCAGTTCTTC | CASSETSGGWWQFF | 14 | once | TRBV10-1 | TRBD2 | TRBJ2-1
TGTGCCAGTAGTATAGATACAGCAGGTGCCTACGAGCAGTACTTC | CASSIDTAGAYEQYF | 15 | . | TRBV19 | . | TRBJ2-7
TGCGCCAGCAACCAGACCTCCACTAGGTGGCTTGGAAACACCATATATTTT | CASNQTSTRWLGNTIYF | 17 | . | TRBV5-1 | . | TRBJ1-3
TGCGCCAGCAGCCAAGGACAGGGTGGTTTTGGCTACACCTTC | CASSQGQGGFGYTF | 14 | once | TRBV5-1 | TRBD1 | TRBJ1-2
TGTGCCAGCAGACCTTGGGGGGGAGGGCCGCACGAGCAGTACTTC | CASRPWGGGPHEQYF | 15 | . | TRBV7-2 | TRBD2 | TRBJ2-7
TGTGCCAGCACCGGACAGGGAAACACTGAAGCTTTCTTT | CASTGQGNTEAFF | 13 | . | TRBV28 | TRBD1 | TRBJ1-1
TGTGCCACCTCATCACTAGCGGAGACTTCCTACAATGAGCAGTTCTTC | CATSSLAETSYNEQFF | 16 | few | TRBV10-3 | TRBD2 | TRBJ2-1
TGTGCCAGCAGGAGGTCCGGGGAGGAGGATGGCTACACCTTC | CASRRSGEEDGYTF | 14 | . | TRBV7-3 | . | TRBJ1-2
TGTGCCAGCAGCTTACCCAGGACAGGGGGCGGGAAACTGTTTTTT | CASSLPRTGGGKLFF | 15 | . | TRBV7-2 | TRBD1 | TRBJ1-4